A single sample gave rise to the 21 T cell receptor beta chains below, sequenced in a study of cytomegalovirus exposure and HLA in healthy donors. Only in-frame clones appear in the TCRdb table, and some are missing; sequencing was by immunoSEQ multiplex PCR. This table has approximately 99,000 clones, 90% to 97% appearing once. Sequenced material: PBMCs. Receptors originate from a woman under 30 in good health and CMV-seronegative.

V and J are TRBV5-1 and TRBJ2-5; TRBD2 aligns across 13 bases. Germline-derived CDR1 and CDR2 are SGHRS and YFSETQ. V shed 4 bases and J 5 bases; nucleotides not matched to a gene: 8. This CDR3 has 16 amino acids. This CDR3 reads CASSLKLAGGLETQYF. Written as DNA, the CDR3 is TGCGCCAGCAGCCTCAAACTAGCGGGGGGGCTGGAGACCCAGTACTTC.

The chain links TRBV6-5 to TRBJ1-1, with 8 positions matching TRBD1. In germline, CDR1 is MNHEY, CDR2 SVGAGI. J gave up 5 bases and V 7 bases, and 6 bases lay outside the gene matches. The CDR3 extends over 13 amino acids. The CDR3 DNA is TGTGCCAGCACCGGAACAGGGGGAACTGAAGCTTTCTTT. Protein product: CASTGTGGTEAFF.

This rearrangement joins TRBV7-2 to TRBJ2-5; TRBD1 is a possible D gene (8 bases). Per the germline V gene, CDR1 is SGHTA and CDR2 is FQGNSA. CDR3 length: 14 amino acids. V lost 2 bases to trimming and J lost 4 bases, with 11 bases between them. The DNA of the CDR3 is TGTGCCAGCAGCTTAACAGGGGGGGGAGAGACCCAGTACTTC. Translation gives CASSLTGGGETQYF.

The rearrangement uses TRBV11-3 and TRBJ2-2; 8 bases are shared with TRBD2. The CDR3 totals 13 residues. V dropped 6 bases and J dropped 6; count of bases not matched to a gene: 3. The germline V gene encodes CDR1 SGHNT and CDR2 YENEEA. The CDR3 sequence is CASSPGRAGELFF. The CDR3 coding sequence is TGTGCCAGCAGTCCCGGGAGGGCCGGGGAGCTGTTTTTT.

The DNA for the CDR3 is TGTGCCAGCAGCCGAGCGGGCGGCTACGAGCAGTACTTC. Amino acid sequence: CASSRAGGYEQYF. The rearrangement links TRBV4-2 to TRBJ2-5, with D maybe TRBD2 (6 bases). The DNA end lines up better with TRBJ2-7; the J call may be wrong. The germline V gene has CDR1 LGHNA and CDR2 YNFKEQ. This CDR3 is 13 amino acids long.

CDR3 sequence: CASSRSAGVHTEAFF. CDR3 bases: TGCGCCAGCAGTAGAAGCGCAGGGGTCCACACTGAAGCTTTCTTT. V gene TRBV5-1 combines with J gene TRBJ1-1; D perhaps matches TRBD1 (6 bases). V gave up 5 bases and J gave up 3 bases, with 17 bases separating them. The CDR3 runs 15 residues. From germline, CDR1 is SGHRS and CDR2 YFSETQ.

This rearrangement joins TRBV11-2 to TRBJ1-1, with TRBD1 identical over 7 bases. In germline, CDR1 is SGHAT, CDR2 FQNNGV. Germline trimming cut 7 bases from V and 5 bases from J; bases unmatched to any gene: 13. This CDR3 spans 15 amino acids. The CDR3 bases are TGTGCCAGCACCCCACTACAGGGGATTGGGACTGAAGCTTTCTTT. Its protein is CASTPLQGIGTEAFF.

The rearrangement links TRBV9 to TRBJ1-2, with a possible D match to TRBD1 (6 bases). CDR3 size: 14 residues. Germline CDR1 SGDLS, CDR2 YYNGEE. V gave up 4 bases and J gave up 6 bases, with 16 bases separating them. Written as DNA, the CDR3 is TGTGCCAGCAGCCCGGGTGGGGGGGCTGATGGCTACACCTTC. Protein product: CASSPGGGADGYTF.

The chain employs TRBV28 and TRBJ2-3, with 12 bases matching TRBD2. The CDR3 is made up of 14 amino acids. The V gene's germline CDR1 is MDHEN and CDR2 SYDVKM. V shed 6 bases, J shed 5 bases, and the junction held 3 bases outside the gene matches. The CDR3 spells CASSLAGGQDTQYF. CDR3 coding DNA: TGTGCCAGCAGCCTAGCGGGGGGGCAAGATACGCAGTATTTT. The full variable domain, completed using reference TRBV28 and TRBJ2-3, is DVKVTQSSRYLVKRTGEKVFLECVQDMDHENMFWYRQDPGLGLRLIYFSYDVKMKEKGDIPEGYSVSREKKERFSLILESASTNQTSMYLCASSLAGGQDTQYFGPGTRLTVL.

CDR3 bases: TGTGCCAGCAGTTACACCAACAGGGAATATGCTTTCTTT. Encoded protein: CASSYTNREYAFF. The chain employs TRBV6-5 and TRBJ1-1, with D perhaps TRBD1 (6 bases). The CDR3 runs 13 residues. V was shortened by 2 bases and J by 11 bases, with 15 bases between the two germline ends. In germline, CDR1 is MNHEY, CDR2 SVGAGI.

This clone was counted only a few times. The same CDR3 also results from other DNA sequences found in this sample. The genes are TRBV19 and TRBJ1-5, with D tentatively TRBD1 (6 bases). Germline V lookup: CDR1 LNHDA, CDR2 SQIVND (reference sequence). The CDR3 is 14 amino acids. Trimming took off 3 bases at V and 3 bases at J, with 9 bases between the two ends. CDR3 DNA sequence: TGTGCCAGTAGTATCCGGGACACCAATCAGCCCCAGCATTTT. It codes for CASSIRDTNQPQHF. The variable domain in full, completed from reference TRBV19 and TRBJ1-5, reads DGGITQSPKYLFRKEGQNVTLSCEQNLNHDAMYWYRQDPGQGLRLIYYSQIVNDFQKGDIAEGYSVSREKKESFPLTVTSAQKNPTAFYLCASSIRDTNQPQHFGDGTRLSIL.

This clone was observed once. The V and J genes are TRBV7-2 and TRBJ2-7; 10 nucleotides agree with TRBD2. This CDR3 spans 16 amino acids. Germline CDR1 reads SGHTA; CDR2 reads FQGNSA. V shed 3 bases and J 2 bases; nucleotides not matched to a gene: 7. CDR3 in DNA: TGTGCCAGCAGCTTCGGTAGCGGGGGGCCCCCCTACGAGCAGTACTTC. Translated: CASSFGSGGPPYEQYF.

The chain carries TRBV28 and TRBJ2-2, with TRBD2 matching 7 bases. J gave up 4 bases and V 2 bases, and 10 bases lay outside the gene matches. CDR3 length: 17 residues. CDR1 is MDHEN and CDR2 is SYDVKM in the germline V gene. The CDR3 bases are TGTGCCAGCAGTTTAACCGAACCGGGAGGATTCACCGGGGAGCTGTTTTTT. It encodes CASSLTEPGGFTGELFF.

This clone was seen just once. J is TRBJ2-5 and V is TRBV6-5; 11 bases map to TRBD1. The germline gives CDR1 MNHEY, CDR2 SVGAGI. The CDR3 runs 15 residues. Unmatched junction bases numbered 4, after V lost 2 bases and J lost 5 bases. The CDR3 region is CASSYGQGAYETQYF. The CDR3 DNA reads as TGTGCCAGCAGTTACGGACAGGGGGCTTATGAGACCCAGTACTTC.

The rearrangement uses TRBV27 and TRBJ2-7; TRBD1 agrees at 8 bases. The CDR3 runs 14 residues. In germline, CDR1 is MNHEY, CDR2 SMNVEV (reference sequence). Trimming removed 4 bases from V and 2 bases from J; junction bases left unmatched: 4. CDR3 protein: CASSSSDRAYEQYF. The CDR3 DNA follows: TGTGCCAGCAGTTCCTCGGACAGGGCCTACGAGCAGTACTTC.

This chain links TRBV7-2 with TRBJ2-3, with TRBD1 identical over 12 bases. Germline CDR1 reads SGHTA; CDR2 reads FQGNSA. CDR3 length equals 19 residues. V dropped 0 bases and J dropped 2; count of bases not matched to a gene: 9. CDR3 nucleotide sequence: TGTGCCAGCAGCTTAGCGCAAATTGGGACAGGGGGCTACACAGATACGCAGTATTTT. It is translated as CASSLAQIGTGGYTDTQYF. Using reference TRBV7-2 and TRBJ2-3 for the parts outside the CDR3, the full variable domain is GAGVSQSPSNKVTEKGKDVELRCDPISGHTALYWYRQSLGQGLEFLIYFQGNSAPDKSGLPSDRFSAERTGGSVSTLTIQRTQQEDSAVYLCASSLAQIGTGGYTDTQYFGPGTRLTVL.

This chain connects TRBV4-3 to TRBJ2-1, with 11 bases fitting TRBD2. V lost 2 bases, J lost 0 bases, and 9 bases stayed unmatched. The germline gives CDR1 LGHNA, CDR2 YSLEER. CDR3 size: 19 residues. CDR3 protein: CASSQTGTSGLLSYNEQFF. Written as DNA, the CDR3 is TGCGCCAGCAGCCAAACCGGGACTAGCGGCCTCCTCTCCTACAATGAGCAGTTCTTC.

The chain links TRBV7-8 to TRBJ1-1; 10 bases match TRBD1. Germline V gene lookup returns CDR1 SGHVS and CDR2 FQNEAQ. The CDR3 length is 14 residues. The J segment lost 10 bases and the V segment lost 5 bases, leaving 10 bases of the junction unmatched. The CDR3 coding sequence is TGTGCCAGCAGCCCGGGGGACAGGGGTCTTGGAGCTTTCTTT. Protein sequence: CASSPGDRGLGAFF.

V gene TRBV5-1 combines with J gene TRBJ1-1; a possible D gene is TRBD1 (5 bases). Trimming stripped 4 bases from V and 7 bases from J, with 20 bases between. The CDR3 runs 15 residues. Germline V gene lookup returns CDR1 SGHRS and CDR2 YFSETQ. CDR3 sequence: CASSPSRGGSGEAFF. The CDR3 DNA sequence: TGCGCCAGCAGCCCCTCCCGCGGGGGGTCAGGTGAAGCTTTCTTT.

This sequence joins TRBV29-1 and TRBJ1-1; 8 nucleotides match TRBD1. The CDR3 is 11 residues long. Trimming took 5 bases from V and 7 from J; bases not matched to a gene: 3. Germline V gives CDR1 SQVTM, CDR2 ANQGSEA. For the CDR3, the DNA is TGCAGCGTTTTACAGGGGGTTGAAGCTTTCTTT. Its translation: CSVLQGVEAFF.

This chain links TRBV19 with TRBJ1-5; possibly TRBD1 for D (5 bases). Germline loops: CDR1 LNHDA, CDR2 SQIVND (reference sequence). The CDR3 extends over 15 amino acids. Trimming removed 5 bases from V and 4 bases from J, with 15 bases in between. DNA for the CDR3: TGTGCCAGTAGTCCCCAGGGCCTTCAGAATCAGCCCCAGCATTTT. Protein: CASSPQGLQNQPQHF. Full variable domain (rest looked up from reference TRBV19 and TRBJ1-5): DGGITQSPKYLFRKEGQNVTLSCEQNLNHDAMYWYRQDPGQGLRLIYYSQIVNDFQKGDIAEGYSVSREKKESFPLTVTSAQKNPTAFYLCASSPQGLQNQPQHFGDGTRLSIL.